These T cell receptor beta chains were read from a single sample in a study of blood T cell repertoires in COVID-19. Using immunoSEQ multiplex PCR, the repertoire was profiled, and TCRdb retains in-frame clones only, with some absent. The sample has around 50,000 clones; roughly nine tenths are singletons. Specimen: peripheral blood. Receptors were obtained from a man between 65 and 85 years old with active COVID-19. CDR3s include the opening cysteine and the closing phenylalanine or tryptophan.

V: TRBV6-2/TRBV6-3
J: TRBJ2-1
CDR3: CASSRDRGYNEQFF

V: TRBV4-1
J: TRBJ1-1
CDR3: CASSQDSGAGTEAFF

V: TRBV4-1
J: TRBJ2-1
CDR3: CASSQVISGGDNEQFF

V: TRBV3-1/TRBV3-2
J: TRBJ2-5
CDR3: CASSYRQGQETQYF

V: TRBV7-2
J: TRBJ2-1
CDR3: CASSSILAGWDNEQFF

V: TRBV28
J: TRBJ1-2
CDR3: CASSAPSGTIYGYTF

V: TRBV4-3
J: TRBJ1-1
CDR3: CASSQKWLNTEAFF

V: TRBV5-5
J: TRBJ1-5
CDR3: CASSPGAVNQPQHF

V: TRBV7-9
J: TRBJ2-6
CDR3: CASHSSGANVLTF

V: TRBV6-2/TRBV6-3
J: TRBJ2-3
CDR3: CASSFPGLAGVDTQYF

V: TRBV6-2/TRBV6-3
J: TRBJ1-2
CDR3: CASSYSISRVGYGYTF

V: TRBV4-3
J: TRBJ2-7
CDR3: CASSQTREGRGEQYF

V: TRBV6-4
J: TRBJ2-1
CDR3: CASSLSRGTEQFF

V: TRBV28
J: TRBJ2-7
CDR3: CASSSAGTGDPEQYF

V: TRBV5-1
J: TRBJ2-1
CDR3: CASSRALGRNEQFF

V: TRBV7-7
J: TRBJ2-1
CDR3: CASSLDRYNEQFF

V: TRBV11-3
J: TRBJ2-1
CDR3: CASSLDQASRQFF

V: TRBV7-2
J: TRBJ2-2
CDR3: CASSLAVHTGELFF

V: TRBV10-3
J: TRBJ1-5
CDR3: CAISDREAYPQHF

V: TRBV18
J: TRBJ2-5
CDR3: CASSQQGGETQYF

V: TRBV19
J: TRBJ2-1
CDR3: CASSISGRGYNEQFF

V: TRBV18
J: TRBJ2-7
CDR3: CASSPVGVSYEQYF

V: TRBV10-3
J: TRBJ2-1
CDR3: CAISLQAGGINEQFF

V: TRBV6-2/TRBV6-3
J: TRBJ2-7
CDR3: CASSYQGGDLSTLPPYEQYF

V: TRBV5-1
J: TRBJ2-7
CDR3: CASSFRVARDYEQYF

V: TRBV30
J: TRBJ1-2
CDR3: CAWSVRGLSNYGYTF

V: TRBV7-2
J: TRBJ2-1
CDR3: CASSLGSSYNEQFF

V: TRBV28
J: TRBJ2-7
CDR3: CASTDRQFPYEQYF